This TCR beta chain was identified during a study of T cell responses to AZD1222 COVID-19 vaccine. The CDR3 loop spans 13 amino acids. CDR1 MNHNS and CDR2 SASEGT come from the germline V gene. Trimming pared 2 bases from V and 4 bases from J, leaving 9 bases between. Profiled with immunoSEQ multiplex PCR; TCRdb holds only in-frame clones, not every one. The table records more than 85,000 clones, roughly nine tenths of them present only once. The sequences come from peripheral blood, collected on day 0 of AZD1222 vaccination. This TCR was recovered from an adult in good health. This chain links TRBV6-1 with TRBJ2-7, with D unclear. CDR3 sequence (DNA): TGTGCCAGCAGTGAACGTGCAGTTTACGAGCAGTACTTC. It specifies CASSERAVYEQYF.